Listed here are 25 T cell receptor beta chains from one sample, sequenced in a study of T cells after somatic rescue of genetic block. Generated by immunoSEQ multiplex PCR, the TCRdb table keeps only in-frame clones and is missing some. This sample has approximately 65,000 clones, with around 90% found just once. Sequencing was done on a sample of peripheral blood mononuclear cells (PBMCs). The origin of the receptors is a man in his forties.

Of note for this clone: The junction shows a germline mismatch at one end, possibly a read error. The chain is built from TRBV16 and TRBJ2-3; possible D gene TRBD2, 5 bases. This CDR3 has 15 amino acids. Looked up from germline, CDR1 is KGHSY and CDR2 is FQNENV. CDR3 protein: CASSQLGEKTDTQYF. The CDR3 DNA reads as TGTGCCAGCAGTCAATTGGGAGAGAAGACAGATACGCAGTATTTT.

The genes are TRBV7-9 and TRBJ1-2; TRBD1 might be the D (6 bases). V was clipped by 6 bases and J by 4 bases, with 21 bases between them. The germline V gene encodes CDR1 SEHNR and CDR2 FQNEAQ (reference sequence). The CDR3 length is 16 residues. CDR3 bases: TGTGCCAGCAGACCGGACAGTACGTGGAGGGGCTATGGCTACACCTTC. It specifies CASRPDSTWRGYGYTF.

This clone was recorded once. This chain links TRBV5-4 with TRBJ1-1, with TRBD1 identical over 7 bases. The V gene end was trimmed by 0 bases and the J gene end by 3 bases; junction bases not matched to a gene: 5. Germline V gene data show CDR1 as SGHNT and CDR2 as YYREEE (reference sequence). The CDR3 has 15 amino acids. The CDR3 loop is CASSLGSGGDTEAFF. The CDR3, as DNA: TGTGCCAGCAGCTTGGGATCAGGGGGAGACACTGAAGCTTTCTTT.

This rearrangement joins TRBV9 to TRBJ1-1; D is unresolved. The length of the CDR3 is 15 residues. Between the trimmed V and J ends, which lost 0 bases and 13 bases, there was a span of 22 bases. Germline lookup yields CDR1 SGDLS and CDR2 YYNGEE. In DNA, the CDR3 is TGTGCCAGCAGCGTAGCCCCCTCCGGAGGGCAGACGGGTTTCTTT. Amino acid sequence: CASSVAPSGGQTGFF.

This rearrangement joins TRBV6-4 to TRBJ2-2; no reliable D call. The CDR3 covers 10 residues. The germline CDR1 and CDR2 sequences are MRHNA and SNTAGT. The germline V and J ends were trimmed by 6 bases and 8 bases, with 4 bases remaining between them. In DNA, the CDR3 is TGTGCCAGCAGGGGTGGGGAGCTGTTTTTT. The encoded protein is CASRGGELFF.

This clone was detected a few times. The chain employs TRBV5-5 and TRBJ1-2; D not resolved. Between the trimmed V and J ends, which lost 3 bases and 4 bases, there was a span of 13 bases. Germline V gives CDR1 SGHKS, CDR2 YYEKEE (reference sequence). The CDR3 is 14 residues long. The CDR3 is CASSSTYGPYGYTF. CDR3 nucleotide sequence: TGTGCCAGCAGCTCCACCTACGGGCCCTATGGCTACACCTTC.

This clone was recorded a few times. CDR3 DNA sequence: TGTGCCAGCAGCTTAGCCGAGACAGCCACCGGGGAGCTGTTTTTT. As protein: CASSLAETATGELFF. V usage is TRBV7-9 and J usage is TRBJ2-2; a weak D match, TRBD1 (5 bases). Trimming cost V 0 bases and J 4 bases, with 9 bases left between them. This CDR3 is built from 15 residues. Germline CDR1 SEHNR, CDR2 FQNEAQ (reference sequence).

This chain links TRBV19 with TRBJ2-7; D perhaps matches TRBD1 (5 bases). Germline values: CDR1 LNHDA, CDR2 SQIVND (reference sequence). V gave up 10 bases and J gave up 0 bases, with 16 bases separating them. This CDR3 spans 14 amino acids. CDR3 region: CATSFQGHSYEQYF. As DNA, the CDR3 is TGTGCCACCTCGTTTCAGGGCCACTCCTACGAGCAGTACTTC.

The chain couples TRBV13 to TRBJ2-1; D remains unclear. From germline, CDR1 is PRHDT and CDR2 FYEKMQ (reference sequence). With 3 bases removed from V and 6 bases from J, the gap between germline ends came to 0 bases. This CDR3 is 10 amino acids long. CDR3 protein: CASSFNEQFF. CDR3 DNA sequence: TGTGCCAGCAGCTTCAATGAGCAGTTCTTC.

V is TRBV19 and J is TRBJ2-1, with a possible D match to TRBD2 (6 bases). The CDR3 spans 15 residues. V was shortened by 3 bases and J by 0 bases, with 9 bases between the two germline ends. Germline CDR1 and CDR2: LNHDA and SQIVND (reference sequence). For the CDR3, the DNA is TGTGCCAGTAGTATTTTAGCGGACTCCTACAATGAGCAGTTCTTC. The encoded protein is CASSILADSYNEQFF.

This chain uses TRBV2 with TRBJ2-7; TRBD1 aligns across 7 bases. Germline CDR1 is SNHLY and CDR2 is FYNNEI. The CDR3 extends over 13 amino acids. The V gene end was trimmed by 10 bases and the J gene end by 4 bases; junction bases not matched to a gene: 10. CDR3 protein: CAKGGDRQYEQYF. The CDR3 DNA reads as TGTGCCAAAGGGGGCGACAGGCAGTACGAGCAGTACTTC. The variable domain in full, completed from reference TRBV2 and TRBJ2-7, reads EPEVTQTPSHQVTQMGQEVILRCVPISNHLYFYWYRQILGQKVEFLVSFYNNEISEKSEIFDDQFSVERPDGSNFTLKIRSTKLEDSAMYFCAKGGDRQYEQYFGPGTRLTVT.

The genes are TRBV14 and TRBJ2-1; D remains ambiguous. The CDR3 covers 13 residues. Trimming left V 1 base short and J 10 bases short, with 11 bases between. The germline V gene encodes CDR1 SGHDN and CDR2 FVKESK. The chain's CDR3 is CASSQVRSGEQFF. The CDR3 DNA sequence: TGTGCCAGCAGCCAAGTCCGGTCCGGGGAGCAGTTCTTC.

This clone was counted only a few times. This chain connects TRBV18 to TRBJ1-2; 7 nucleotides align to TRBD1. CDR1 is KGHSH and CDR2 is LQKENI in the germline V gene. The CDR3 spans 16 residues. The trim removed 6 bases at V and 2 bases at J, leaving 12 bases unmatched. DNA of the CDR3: TGTGCCAGCTCTCCGGTGTTCGGGGGACAGAACTATGGCTACACCTTC. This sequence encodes CASSPVFGGQNYGYTF. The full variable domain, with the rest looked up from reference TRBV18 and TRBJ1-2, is NAGVMQNPRHLVRRRGQEARLRCSPMKGHSHVYWYRQLPEEGLKFMVYLQKENIIDESGMPKERFSAEFPKEGPSILRIQQVVRGDSAAYFCASSPVFGGQNYGYTFGSGTRLTVV.

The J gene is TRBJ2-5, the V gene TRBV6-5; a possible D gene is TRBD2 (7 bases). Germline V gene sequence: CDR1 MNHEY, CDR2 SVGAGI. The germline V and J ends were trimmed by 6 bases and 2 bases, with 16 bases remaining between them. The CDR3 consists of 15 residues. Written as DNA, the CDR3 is TGTGCCAGCAGCTCCTGGGGGGGGGCTCAAGAGACCCAGTACTTC. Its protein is CASSSWGGAQETQYF.

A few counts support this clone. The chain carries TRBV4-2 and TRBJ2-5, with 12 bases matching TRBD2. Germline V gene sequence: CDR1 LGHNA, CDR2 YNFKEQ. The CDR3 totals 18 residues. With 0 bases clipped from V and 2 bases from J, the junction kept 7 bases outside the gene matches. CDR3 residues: CASSQELAGGRPQETQYF. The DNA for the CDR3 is TGTGCCAGCAGCCAAGAACTAGCGGGGGGCCGTCCACAAGAGACCCAGTACTTC.

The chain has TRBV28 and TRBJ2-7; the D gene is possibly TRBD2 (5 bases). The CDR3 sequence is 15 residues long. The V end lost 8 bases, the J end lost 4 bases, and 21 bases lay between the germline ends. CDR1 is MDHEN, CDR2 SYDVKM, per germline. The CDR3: CASSARTRAIYEQYF. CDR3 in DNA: TGTGCCAGCTCTGCCCGAACGAGGGCAATTTACGAGCAGTACTTC.

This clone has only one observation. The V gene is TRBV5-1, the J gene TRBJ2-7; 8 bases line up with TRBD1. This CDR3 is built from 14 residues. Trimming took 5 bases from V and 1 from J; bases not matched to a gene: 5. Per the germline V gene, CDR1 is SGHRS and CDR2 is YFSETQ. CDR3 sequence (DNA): TGCGCCAGCAGGCCGGACAGGGCTTCCTACGAGCAGTACTTC. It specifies CASRPDRASYEQYF.

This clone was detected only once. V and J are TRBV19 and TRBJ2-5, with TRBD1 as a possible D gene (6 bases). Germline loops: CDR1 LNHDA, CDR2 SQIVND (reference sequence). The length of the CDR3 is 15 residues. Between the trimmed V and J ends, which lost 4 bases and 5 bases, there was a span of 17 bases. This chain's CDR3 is CASSTGRTVRETQYF. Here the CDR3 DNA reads TGTGCCAGTAGTACAGGACGGACAGTCCGGGAGACCCAGTACTTC.

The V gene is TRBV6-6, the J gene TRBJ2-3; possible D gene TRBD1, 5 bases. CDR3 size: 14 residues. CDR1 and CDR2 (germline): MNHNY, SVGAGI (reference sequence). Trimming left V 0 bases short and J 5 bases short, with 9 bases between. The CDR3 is CASSYSDRQDTQYF. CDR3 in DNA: TGTGCCAGCAGTTACTCCGACAGACAAGATACGCAGTATTTT.

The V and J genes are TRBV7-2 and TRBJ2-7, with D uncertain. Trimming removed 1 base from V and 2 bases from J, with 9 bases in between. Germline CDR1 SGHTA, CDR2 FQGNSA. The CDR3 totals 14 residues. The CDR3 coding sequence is TGTGCCAGCAGCTTAGGCGTTAACACCTACGAGCAGTACTTC. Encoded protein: CASSLGVNTYEQYF.

CDR3: CASSPRGTEVYEQYF. CDR3 DNA: TGTGCCAGCAGCCCTCGGGGGACAGAAGTCTACGAGCAGTACTTC. J is TRBJ2-7 and V is TRBV6-1; possibly TRBD1 for D (7 bases). Trimming removed 6 bases at V and 3 bases at J, with 18 bases between. CDR3 length: 15 residues. From germline, CDR1 is MNHNS and CDR2 SASEGT.

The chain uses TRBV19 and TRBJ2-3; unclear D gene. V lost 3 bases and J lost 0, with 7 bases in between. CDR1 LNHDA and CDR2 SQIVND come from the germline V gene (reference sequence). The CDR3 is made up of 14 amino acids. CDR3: CASSIGRSTDTQYF. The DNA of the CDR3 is TGTGCCAGTAGTATCGGACGGAGCACAGATACGCAGTATTTT.

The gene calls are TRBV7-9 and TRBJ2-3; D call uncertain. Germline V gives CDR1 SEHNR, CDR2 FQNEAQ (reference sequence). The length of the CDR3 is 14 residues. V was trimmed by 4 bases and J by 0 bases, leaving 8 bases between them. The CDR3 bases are TGTGCCAGCAGCTACGGTGGTAGCACAGATACGCAGTATTTT. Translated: CASSYGGSTDTQYF.

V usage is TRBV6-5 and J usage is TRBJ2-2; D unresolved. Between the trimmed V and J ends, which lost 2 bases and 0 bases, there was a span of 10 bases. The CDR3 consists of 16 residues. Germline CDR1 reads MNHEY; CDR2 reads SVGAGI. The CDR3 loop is CASSYISEPNTGELFF. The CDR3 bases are TGTGCCAGCAGTTACATCAGCGAACCGAACACCGGGGAGCTGTTTTTT.

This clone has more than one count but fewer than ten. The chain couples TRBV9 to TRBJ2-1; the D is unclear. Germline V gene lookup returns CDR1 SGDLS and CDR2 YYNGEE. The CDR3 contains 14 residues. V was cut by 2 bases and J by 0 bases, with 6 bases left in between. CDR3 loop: CASSVLGSYNEQFF. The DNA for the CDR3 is TGTGCCAGCAGCGTTCTGGGCTCCTACAATGAGCAGTTCTTC. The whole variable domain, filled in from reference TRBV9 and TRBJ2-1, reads DSGVTQTPKHLITATGQRVTLRCSPRSGDLSVYWYQQSLDQGLQFLIQYYNGEERAKGNILERFSAQQFPDLHSELNLSSLELGDSALYFCASSVLGSYNEQFFGPGTRLTVL.